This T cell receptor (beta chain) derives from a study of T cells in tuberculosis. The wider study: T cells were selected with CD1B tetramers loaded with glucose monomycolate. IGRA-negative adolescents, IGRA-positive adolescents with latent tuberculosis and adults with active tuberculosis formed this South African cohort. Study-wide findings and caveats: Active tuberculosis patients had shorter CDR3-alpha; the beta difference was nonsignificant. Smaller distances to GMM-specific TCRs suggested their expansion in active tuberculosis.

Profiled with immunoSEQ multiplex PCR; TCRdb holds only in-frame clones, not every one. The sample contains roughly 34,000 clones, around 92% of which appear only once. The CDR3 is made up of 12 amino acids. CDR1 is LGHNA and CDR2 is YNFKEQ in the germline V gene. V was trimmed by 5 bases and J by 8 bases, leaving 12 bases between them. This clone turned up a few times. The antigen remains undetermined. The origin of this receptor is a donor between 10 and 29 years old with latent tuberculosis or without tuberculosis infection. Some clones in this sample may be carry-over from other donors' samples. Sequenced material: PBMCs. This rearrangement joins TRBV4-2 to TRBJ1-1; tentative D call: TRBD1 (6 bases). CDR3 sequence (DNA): TGTGCCAGCAGCTCCCCGGGACAAGAAGCTTTCTTT. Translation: CASSSPGQEAFF.